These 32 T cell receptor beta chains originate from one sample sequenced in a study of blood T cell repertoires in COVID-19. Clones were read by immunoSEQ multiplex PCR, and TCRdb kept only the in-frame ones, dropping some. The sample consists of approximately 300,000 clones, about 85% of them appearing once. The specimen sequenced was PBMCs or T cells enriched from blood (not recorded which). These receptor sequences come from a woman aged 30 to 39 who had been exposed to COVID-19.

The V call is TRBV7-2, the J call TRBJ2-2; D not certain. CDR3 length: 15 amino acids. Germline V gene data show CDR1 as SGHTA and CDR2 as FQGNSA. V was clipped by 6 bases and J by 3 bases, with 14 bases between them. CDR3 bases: TGTGCCAGCAGATTCATCGGGTCTTACACCGGGGAGCTGTTTTTT. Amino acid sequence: CASRFIGSYTGELFF.

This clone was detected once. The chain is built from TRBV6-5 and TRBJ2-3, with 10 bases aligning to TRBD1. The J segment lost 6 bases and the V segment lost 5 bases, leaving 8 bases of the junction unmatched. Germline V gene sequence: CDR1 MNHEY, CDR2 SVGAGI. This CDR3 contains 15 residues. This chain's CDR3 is CASSPDRGRVDTQYF. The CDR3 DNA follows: TGTGCCAGCAGTCCTGACAGGGGGCGGGTTGATACGCAGTATTTT.

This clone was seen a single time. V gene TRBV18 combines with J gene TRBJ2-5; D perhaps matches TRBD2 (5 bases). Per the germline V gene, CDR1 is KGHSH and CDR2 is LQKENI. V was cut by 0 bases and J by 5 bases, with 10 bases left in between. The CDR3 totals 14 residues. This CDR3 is CASSPPNSAETQYF. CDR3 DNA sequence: TGTGCCAGCTCACCACCGAATAGCGCGGAGACCCAGTACTTC.

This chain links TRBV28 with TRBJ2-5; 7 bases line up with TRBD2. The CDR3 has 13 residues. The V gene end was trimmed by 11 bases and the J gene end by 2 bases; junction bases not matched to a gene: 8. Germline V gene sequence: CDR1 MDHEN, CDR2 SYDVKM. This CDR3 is CAGGPSGQETQYF. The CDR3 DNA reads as TGTGCCGGCGGACCTAGCGGACAAGAGACCCAGTACTTC.

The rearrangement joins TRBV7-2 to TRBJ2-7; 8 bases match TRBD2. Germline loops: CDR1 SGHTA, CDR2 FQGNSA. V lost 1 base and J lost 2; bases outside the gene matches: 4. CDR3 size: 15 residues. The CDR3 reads CASSLGIAGPYEQYF. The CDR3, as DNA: TGTGCCAGCAGCTTAGGGATAGCGGGGCCCTACGAGCAGTACTTC.

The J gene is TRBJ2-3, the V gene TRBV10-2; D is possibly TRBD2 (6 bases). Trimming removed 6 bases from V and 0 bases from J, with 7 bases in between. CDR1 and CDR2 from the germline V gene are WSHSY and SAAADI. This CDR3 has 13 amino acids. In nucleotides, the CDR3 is TGCGCCAGCAGGACTAGTAGCACAGATACGCAGTATTTT. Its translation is CASRTSSTDTQYF.

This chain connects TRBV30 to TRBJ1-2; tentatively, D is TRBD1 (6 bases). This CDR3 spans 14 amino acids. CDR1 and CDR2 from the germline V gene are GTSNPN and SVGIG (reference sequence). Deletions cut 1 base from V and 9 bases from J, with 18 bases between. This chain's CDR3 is CAWSAIRTAGSYTF. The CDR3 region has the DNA TGTGCCTGGAGTGCCATACGGACAGCGGGGAGCTACACCTTC.

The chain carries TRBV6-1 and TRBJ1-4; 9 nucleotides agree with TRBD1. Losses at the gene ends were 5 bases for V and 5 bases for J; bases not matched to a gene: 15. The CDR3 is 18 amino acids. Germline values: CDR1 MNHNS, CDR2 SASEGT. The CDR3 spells CASSKGSGQGEVNEKLFF. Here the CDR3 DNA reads TGTGCCAGCAGTAAAGGGTCGGGACAGGGAGAGGTAAATGAAAAACTGTTTTTT.

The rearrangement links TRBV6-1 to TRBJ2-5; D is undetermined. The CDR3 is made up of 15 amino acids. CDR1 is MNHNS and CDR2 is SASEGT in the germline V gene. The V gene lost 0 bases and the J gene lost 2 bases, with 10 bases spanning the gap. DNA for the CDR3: TGTGCCAGCAGTGAAGCTTTGGGCAATCAAGAGACCCAGTACTTC. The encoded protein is CASSEALGNQETQYF.

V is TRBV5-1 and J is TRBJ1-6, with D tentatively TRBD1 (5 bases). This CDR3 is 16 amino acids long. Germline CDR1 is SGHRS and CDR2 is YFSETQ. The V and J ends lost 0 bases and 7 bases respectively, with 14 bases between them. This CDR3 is CASSLDGSGRNSPLHF. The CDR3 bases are TGCGCCAGCAGCTTGGATGGATCAGGGAGGAATTCACCCCTCCACTTT.

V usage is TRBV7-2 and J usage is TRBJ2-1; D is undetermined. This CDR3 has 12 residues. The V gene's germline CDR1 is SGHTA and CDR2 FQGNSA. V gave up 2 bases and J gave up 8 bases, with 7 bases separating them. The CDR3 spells CASSLSVHEQFF. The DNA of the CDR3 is TGTGCCAGCAGCTTATCTGTCCATGAGCAGTTCTTC.

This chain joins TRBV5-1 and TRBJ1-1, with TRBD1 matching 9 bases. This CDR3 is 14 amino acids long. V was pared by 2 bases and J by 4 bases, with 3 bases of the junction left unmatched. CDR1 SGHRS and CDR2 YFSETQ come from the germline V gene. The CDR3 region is CASSLDRGVTEAFF. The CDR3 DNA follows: TGCGCCAGCAGCTTAGACAGGGGGGTCACTGAAGCTTTCTTT.

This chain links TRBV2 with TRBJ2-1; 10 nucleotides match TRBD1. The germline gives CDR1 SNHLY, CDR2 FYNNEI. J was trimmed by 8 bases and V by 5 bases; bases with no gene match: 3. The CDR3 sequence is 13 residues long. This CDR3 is CASSRTGGYEQFF. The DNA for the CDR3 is TGTGCCAGCAGTCGGACAGGGGGTTATGAGCAGTTCTTC.

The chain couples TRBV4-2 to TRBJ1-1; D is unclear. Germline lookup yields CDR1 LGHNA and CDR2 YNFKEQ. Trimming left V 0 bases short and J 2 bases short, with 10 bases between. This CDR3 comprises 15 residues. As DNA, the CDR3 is TGTGCCAGCAGCCAAGAGATATATAGCAACACTGAAGCTTTCTTT. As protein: CASSQEIYSNTEAFF.

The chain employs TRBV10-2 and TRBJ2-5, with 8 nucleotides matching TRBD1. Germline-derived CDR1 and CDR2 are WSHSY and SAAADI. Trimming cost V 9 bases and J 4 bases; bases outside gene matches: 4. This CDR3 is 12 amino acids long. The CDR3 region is CASSGGRETQYF. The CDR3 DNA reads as TGCGCCAGTTCAGGGGGCCGAGAGACCCAGTACTTC.

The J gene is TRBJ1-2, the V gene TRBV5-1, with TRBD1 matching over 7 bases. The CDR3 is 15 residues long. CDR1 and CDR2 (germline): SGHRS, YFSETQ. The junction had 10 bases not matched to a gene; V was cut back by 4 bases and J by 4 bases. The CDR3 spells CASSPPGQRTYGYTF. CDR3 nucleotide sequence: TGCGCCAGCAGCCCCCCGGGACAGAGGACCTATGGCTACACCTTC.

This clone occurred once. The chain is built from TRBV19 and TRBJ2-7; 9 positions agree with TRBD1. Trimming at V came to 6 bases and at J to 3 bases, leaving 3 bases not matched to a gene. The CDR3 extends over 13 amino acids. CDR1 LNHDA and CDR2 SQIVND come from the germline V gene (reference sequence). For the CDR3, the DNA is TGTGCCAGTAGCGGGGACAGGGTCTACGAGCAGTACTTC. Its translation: CASSGDRVYEQYF.

Here the CDR3 DNA reads TGTGCCAGCGGACAACAGGGGGCGGGAAACACTGAAGCTTTCTTT. This encodes CASGQQGAGNTEAFF. The V and J genes are TRBV11-1 and TRBJ1-1, with 9 bases matching TRBD1. CDR1 and CDR2 from the germline V gene are SGHAT and FQDESV (reference sequence). J gave up 2 bases and V 8 bases, and 9 bases lay outside the gene matches. CDR3 length: 15 amino acids.

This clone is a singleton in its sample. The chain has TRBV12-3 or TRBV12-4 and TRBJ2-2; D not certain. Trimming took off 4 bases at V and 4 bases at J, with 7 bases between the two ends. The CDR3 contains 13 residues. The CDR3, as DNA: TGTGCCAGCAGTTCGACTCGCACCGGGGAGCTGTTTTTT. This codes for CASSSTRTGELFF.

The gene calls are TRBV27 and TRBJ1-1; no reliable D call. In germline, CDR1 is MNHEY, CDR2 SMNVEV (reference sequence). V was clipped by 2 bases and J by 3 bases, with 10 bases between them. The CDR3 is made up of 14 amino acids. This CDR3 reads CASSLGQADTEAFF. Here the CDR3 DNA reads TGTGCCAGCAGTTTAGGGCAGGCAGACACTGAAGCTTTCTTT.

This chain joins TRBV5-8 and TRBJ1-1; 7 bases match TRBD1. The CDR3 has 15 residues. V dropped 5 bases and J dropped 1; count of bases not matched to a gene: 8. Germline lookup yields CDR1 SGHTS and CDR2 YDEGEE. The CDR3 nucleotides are TGTGCCAGCAGACATGACAGGGACCCGAACACTGAAGCTTTCTTT. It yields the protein CASRHDRDPNTEAFF.

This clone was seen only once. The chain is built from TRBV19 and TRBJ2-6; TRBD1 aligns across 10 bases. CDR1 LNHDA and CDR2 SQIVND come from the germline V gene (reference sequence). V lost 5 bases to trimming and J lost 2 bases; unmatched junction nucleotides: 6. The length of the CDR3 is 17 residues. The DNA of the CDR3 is TGTGCCAGTAGTGGGTCCGACAGGGGGCCTGGGGCCAACGTCCTGACTTTC. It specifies CASSGSDRGPGANVLTF.

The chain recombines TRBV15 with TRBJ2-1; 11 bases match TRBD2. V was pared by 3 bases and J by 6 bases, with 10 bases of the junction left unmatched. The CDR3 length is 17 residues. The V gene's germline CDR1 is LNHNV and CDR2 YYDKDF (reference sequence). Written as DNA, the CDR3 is TGTGCCACCAGCAGGACCTTGACTAGCGGGGCCTTCAATGAGCAGTTCTTC. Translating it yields CATSRTLTSGAFNEQFF.

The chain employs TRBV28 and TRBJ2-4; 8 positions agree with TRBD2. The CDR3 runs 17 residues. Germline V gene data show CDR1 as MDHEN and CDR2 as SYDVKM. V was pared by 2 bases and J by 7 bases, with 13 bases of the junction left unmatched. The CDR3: CASSLVAVAGLGNIQYF. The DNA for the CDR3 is TGTGCCAGCAGTTTAGTCGCAGTAGCGGGGCTGGGGAACATTCAGTACTTC.

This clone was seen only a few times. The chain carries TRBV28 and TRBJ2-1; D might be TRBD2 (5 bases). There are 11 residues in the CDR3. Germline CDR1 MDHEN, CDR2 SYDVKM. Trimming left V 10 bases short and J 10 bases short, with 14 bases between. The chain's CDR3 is CATQRAREQFF. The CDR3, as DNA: TGTGCCACCCAGAGGGCAAGAGAGCAGTTCTTC. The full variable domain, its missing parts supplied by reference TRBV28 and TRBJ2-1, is DVKVTQSSRYLVKRTGEKVFLECVQDMDHENMFWYRQDPGLGLRLIYFSYDVKMKEKGDIPEGYSVSREKKERFSLILESASTNQTSMYLCATQRAREQFFGPGTRLTVL.

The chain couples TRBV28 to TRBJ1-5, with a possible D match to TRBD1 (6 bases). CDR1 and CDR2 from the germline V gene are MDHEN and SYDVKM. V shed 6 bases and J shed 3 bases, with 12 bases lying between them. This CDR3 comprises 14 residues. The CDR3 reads CASSNGGPNQPQHF. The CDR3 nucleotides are TGTGCCAGCAGCAATGGGGGCCCCAATCAGCCCCAGCATTTT. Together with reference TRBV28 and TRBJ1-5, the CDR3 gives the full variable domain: DVKVTQSSRYLVKRTGEKVFLECVQDMDHENMFWYRQDPGLGLRLIYFSYDVKMKEKGDIPEGYSVSREKKERFSLILESASTNQTSMYLCASSNGGPNQPQHFGDGTRLSIL.

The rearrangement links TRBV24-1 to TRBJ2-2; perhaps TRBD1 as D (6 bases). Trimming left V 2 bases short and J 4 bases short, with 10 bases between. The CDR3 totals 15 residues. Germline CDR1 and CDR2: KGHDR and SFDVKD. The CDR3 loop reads CATSDSRQVTGELFF. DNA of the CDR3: TGTGCCACCAGTGATTCCAGACAGGTCACCGGGGAGCTGTTTTTT.

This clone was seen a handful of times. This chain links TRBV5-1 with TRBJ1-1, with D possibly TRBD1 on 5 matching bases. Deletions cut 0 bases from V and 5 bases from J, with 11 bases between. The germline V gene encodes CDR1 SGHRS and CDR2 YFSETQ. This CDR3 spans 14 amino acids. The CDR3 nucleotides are TGCGCCAGCAGCTTGGAGCAGGGAGGAACTGAAGCTTTCTTT. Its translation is CASSLEQGGTEAFF.

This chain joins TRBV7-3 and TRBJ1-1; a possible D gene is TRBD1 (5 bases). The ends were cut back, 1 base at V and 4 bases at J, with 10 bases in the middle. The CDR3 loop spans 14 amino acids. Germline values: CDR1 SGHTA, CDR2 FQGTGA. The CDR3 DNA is TGTGCCAGCAGCTTAATGGGTGGGGCCACTGAAGCTTTCTTT. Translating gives CASSLMGGATEAFF.

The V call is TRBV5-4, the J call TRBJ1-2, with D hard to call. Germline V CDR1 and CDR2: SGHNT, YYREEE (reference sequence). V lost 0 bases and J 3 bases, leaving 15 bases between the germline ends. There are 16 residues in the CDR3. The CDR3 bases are TGTGCCAGCAGCTTGGTTGGTCCCGTGGGCGACTATGGCTACACCTTC. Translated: CASSLVGPVGDYGYTF.

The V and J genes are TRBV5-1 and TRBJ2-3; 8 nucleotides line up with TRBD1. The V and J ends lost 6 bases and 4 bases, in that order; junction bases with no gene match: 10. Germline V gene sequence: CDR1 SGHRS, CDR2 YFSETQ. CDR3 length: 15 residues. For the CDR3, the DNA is TGCGCCAGCAACACCGGGGACAGGTATCCAGATACGCAGTATTTT. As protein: CASNTGDRYPDTQYF. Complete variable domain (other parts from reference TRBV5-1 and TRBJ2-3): KAGVTQTPRYLIKTRGQQVTLSCSPISGHRSVSWYQQTPGQGLQFLFEYFSETQRNKGNFPGRFSGRQFSNSRSEMNVSTLELGDSALYLCASNTGDRYPDTQYFGPGTRLTVL.

The CDR3 loop reads CASSSAPGTSIYEQYF. CDR3 bases: TGTGCCAGCAGTTCCGCCCCCGGGACTAGCATATACGAGCAGTACTTC. This chain joins TRBV27 and TRBJ2-7; 9 bases line up with TRBD2. The germline V gene has CDR1 MNHEY and CDR2 SMNVEV (reference sequence). The CDR3 has 16 amino acids. Unmatched junction bases numbered 11, after V lost 4 bases and J lost 4 bases.